This TCR beta chain came from a study of memory CD4+ T cells and cytomegalovirus serostatus. Profiled with immunoSEQ multiplex PCR; TCRdb holds only in-frame clones, not every one. The sample has approximately 70,000 clones; about 75% are singletons. CDR3 size: 15 residues. CDR1 and CDR2 from the germline V gene are SGHAT and FQNNGV. Trimming stripped 1 base from V and 0 bases from J, with 9 bases between. Single viable CD3+CD4+CD8-CD45RO+ cells were sorted as the memory CD4+ T cells. Serostatus was set by detecting CMV pp150, pp28, p38, p52 IgG. CD4+ T cells were isolated by positive magnetic selection.

Sequencing was done on a sample of memory CD4+ T cells from blood. The origin of this receptor is an adult in good health and CMV-seropositive. This chain uses TRBV11-2 with TRBJ1-1, with D hard to call. CDR3 nucleotides: TGTGCCAGCAGCTTAGGTAGGGTCATGAACACTGAAGCTTTCTTT. It yields the protein CASSLGRVMNTEAFF. Complete variable domain (other parts from reference TRBV11-2 and TRBJ1-1): EAGVAQSPRYKIIEKRQSVAFWCNPISGHATLYWYQQILGQGPKLLIQFQNNGVVDDSQLPKDRFSAERLKGVDSTLKIQPAKLEDSAVYLCASSLGRVMNTEAFFGQGTRLTVV.